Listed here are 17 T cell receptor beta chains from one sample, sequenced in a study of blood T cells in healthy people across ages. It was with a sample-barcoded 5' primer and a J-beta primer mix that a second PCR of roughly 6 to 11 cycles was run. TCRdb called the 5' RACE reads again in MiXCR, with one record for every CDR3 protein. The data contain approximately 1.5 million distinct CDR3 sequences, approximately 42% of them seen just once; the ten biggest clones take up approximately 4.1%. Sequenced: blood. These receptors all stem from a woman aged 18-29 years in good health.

In DNA form, the CDR3 reads TGCGCCAGCAGTGAGTCGAAAATTCCGGCAGGCTACACCTTC. Protein sequence: CASSESKIPAGYTF. V usage is TRBV10-2 and J usage is TRBJ1-2; D gene uncertain. CDR3 length: 14 residues. With 0 bases removed from V and 8 bases from J, the gap between germline ends came to 13 bases. The germline CDR1 and CDR2 sequences are WSHSY and SAAADI.

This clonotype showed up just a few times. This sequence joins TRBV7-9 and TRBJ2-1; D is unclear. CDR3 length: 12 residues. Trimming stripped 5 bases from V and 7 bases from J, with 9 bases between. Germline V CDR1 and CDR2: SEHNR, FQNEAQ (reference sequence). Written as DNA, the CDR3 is TGTGCCAGCAGCCAAATGCTTAATGAGCAGTTCTTC. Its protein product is CASSQMLNEQFF.

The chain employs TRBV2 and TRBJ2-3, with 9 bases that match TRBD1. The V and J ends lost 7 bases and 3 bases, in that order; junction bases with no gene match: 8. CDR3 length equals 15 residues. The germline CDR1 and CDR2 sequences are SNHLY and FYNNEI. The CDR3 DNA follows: TGTGCCAGCATTGGGACAGGGTTGTCTACAGATACGCAGTATTTT. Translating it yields CASIGTGLSTDTQYF.

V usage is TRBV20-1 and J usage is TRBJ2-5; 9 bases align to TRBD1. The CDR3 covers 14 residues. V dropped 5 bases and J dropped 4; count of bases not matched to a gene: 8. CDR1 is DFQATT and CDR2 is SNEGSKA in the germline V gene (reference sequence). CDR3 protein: CSAYPGQGGETQYF. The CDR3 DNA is TGCAGTGCTTATCCGGGACAGGGAGGAGAGACCCAGTACTTC.

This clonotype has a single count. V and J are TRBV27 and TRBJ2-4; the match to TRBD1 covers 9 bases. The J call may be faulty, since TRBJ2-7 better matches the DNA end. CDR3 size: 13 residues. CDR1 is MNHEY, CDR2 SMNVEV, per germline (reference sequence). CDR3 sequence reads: CASGQGTAYEQYF. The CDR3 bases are TGTGCCAGTGGACAGGGGACAGCCTACGAGCAGTACTTC.

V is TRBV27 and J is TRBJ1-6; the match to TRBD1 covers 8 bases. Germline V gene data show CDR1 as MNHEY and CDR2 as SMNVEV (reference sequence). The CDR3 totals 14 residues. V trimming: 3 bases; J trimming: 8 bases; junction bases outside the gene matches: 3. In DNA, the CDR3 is TGTGCCAGCAGTTTCGGACAGGGTTATTCACCCCTCCACTTT. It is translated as CASSFGQGYSPLHF.

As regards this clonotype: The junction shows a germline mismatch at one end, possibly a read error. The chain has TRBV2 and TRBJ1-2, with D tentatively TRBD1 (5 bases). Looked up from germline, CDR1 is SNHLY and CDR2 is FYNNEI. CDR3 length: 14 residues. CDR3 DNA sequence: TGTGCCAGCAGTGCAGGGCGGCGGAACGATGGCTGCACCTTC. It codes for CASSAGRRNDGCTF.

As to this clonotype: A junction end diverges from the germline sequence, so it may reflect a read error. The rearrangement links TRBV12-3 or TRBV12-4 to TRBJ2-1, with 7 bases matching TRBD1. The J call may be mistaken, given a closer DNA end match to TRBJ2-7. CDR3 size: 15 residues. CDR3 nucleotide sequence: TGTGCCAACAGTCCCCGACAGGGAGTGAGCAATGAGCAGTACTTC. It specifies CANSPRQGVSNEQYF.

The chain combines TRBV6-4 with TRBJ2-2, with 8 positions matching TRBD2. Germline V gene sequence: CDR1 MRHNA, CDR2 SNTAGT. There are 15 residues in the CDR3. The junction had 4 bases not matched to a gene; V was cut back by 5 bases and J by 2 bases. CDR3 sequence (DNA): TGTGCCAGCAGTAGCGGGAGTCGAAACACCGGGGAGCTGTTTTTT. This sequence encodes CASSSGSRNTGELFF.

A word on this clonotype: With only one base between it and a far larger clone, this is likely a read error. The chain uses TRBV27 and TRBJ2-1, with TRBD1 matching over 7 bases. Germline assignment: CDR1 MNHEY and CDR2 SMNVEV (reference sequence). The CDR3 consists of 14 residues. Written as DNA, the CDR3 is TGTGTCAGCAGTTTAGACAGGGCCTACAATGAGCAGTTCTTC. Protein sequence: CVSSLDRAYNEQFF.

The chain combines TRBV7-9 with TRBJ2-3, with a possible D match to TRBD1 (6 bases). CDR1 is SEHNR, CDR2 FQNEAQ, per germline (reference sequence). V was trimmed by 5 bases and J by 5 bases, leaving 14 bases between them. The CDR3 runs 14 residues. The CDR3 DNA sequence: TGTGCCAGCAGCCAGGGGACCGAGGGAGATACGCAGTATTTT. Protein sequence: CASSQGTEGDTQYF.

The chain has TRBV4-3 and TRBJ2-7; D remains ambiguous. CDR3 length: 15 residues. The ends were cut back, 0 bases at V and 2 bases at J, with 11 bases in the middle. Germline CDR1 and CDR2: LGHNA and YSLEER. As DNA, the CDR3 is TGCGCCAGCAGCCAAGAAACGGCCGCCACCTACGAGCAGTACTTC. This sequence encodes CASSQETAATYEQYF.

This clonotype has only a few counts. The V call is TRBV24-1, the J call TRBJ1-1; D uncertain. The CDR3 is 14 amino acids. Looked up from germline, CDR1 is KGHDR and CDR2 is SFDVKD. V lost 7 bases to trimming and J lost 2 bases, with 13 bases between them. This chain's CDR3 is CATRTSEPNTEAFF. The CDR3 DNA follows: TGTGCCACCAGGACGTCCGAGCCCAACACTGAAGCTTTCTTT.

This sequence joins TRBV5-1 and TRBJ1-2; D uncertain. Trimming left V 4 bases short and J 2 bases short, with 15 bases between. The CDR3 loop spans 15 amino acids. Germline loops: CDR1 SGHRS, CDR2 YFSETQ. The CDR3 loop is CASSPTETPNYGYTF. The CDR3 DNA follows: TGCGCCAGCAGCCCCACAGAGACACCGAACTATGGCTACACCTTC.

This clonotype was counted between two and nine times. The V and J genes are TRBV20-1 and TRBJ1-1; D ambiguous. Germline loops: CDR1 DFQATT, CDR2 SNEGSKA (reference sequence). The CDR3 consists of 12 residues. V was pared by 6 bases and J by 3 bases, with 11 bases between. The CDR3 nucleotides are TGCAGTGCGGAAAGGGAGGACACTGAAGCTTTCTTT. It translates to CSAEREDTEAFF.

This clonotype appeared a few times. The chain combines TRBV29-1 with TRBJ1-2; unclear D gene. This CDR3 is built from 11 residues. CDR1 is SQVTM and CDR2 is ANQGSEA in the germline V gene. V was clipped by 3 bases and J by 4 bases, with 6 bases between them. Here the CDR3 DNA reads TGCAGCGTTGACCTCGCCTATGGCTACACCTTC. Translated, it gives CSVDLAYGYTF. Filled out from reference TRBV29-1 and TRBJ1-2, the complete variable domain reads SAVISQKPSRDICQRGTSLTIQCQVDSQVTMMFWYRQQPGQSLTLIATANQGSEATYESGFVIDKFPISRPNLTFSTLTVSNMSPEDSSIYLCSVDLAYGYTFGSGTRLTVV.

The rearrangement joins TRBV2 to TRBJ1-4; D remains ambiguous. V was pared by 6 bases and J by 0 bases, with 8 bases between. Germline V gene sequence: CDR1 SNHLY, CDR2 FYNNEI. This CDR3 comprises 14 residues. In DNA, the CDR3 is TGTGCCAGCAGACGGGCCCCAACTAATGAAAAACTGTTTTTT. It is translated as CASRRAPTNEKLFF.